These 22 T cell receptor beta chains were all obtained from the same sample, sequenced in a study of shared clonotypes between healthy human individuals. Profiling relied on immunoSEQ multiplex PCR, and the TCRdb table lists in-frame clones only, not all of them. The data show about 1.1 million clones, with approximately 80% seen just once and 0.89% held by the top ten. Material for sequencing was memory CD4+ T cells from PBMCs. Sample subset: CD45RA-negative fraction. The source of these receptors is a man younger than 30 in good health. Some clones in this sample may be carry-over from other donors' samples.

V and J are TRBV2 and TRBJ2-3; 11 bases fit TRBD2. V shed 8 bases and J 2 bases; nucleotides not matched to a gene: 3. The CDR3 spans 14 residues. Germline CDR1 reads SNHLY; CDR2 reads FYNNEI. The CDR3 sequence: CASQTSGTTDTQYF. CDR3 nucleotides: TGTGCCAGCCAGACTAGCGGGACCACAGATACGCAGTATTTT.

This rearrangement joins TRBV4-3 to TRBJ2-7; D is perhaps TRBD1 (6 bases). The CDR3 has 14 residues. The V gene lost 7 bases and the J gene lost 2 bases, with 15 bases spanning the gap. Germline lookup yields CDR1 LGHNA and CDR2 YSLEER. CDR3 sequence (DNA): TGCGCCAGCAAACTGGAACAGGGTCCCTACGAGCAGTACTTC. Translation gives CASKLEQGPYEQYF.

The CDR3 DNA is TGCGCCAGCAGCCACCCCTGGGGGAGCGACACCGGGGAGCTGTTTTTT. It encodes CASSHPWGSDTGELFF. This chain links TRBV4-3 with TRBJ2-2; D tentatively reads TRBD1 or TRBD2 (5 bases each). The germline gives CDR1 LGHNA, CDR2 YSLEER. The V end was cut by 3 bases, the J end by 3 bases, with 14 bases between. The CDR3 consists of 16 residues.

The count of this clone is one. CDR3 loop: CASSVTGGNEQFF. The DNA for the CDR3 is TGCGCCAGCAGCGTGACAGGGGGCAATGAGCAGTTCTTC. The chain uses TRBV5-1 and TRBJ2-1, with 9 bases identical to TRBD1. The junction had 2 bases not matched to a gene; V was cut back by 4 bases and J by 6 bases. This CDR3 has 13 amino acids. The germline V gene has CDR1 SGHRS and CDR2 YFSETQ.

The V and J genes are TRBV4-3 and TRBJ2-3; no definite D call. Between the trimmed V and J ends, which lost 1 base and 4 bases, there was a span of 9 bases. The CDR3 runs 14 residues. Germline CDR1 LGHNA, CDR2 YSLEER. The CDR3 here is CASSQGVRADTQYF. The DNA for the CDR3 is TGCGCCAGCAGCCAAGGGGTTAGGGCAGATACGCAGTATTTT.

As regards this clone: Within the sample, other DNA sequences also encode this same CDR3. The rearrangement uses TRBV15 and TRBJ2-7; D unresolved. Trimming removed 1 base from V and 4 bases from J, with 5 bases in between. Germline CDR1 is LNHNV and CDR2 is YYDKDF (reference sequence). The CDR3 extends over 12 amino acids. DNA of the CDR3: TGTGCCACCAGCAGAGTGGGGTACGAGCAGTACTTC. Residues: CATSRVGYEQYF.

The rearrangement uses TRBV6-1 and TRBJ2-1, with D maybe TRBD1 (6 bases). The CDR3 runs to 16 residues. Deletions cut 3 bases from V and 4 bases from J, with 16 bases between. The germline V gene has CDR1 MNHNS and CDR2 SASEGT. The CDR3, as DNA: TGTGCCAGCAGTGACAGGACAGCCCAGATTTACAATGAGCAGTTCTTC. Protein: CASSDRTAQIYNEQFF.

Notes on this clone: A much larger clone lies a single base off, so this may be a read error. V and J are TRBV27 and TRBJ2-5, with 14 bases identical to TRBD2. The germline gives CDR1 MNHEY, CDR2 SMNVEV (reference sequence). Trimming at V came to 6 bases and at J to 2 bases, leaving 2 bases not matched to a gene. This CDR3 comprises 15 residues. The chain's CDR3 is CASRRLAGGQETQYF. CDR3 nucleotides: TGTGCCAGCAGGAGACTAGCGGGAGGGCAAGAGACCCAGTACTTC.

The chain has TRBV5-1 and TRBJ2-3; 7 positions match TRBD2. The CDR3 runs 16 residues. With V trimmed by 0 bases and J by 5 bases, 9 bases remained unmatched. Germline CDR1 SGHRS, CDR2 YFSETQ. CDR3 DNA sequence: TGCGCCAGCAGCTTGGGATCGGGAGGAGGGGAAGATACGCAGTATTTT. Encoded protein: CASSLGSGGGEDTQYF.

The V call is TRBV6-5, the J call TRBJ1-2, with unresolved D. V was pared by 7 bases and J by 7 bases, with 13 bases between. Germline V gives CDR1 MNHEY, CDR2 SVGAGI. The CDR3 runs 12 residues. CDR3 sequence reads: CASKAEGSGYTF. The CDR3 bases are TGTGCCAGCAAAGCCGAGGGAAGTGGCTACACCTTC.

The chain has TRBV5-4 and TRBJ1-5, with TRBD1 identical over 10 bases. The ends lost 4 bases at V and 5 bases at J; junction bases unmatched: 6. Looked up from germline, CDR1 is SGHNT and CDR2 is YYREEE (reference sequence). The CDR3 consists of 15 residues. This CDR3 is CASSVDRGEYQPQHF. The CDR3 bases are TGTGCCAGCAGCGTGGACAGGGGGGAGTATCAGCCCCAGCATTTT.

Note on this clone: This may come from a read error, since a much larger clone is one base off. The chain combines TRBV7-3 with TRBJ1-5, with TRBD1 identical over 7 bases. With 3 bases clipped from V and 6 bases from J, the junction kept 2 bases outside the gene matches. CDR1 and CDR2 (germline): SGHTA, FQGTGA. The CDR3 spans 13 residues. The CDR3 region is CASSFRTGQPQHF. DNA for the CDR3: TGTGCCAGCAGCTTCAGGACAGGTCAGCCCCAGCATTTT.

The chain has TRBV11-3 and TRBJ2-1; tentative D call: TRBD2 (5 bases). V gave up 1 base and J gave up 0 bases, with 7 bases separating them. The CDR3 has 15 residues. CDR1 is SGHNT, CDR2 YENEEA, per germline. The CDR3: CASSLGEGSYNEQFF. The CDR3 nucleotides are TGTGCCAGCAGCTTAGGCGAGGGCTCCTACAATGAGCAGTTCTTC.

The sample holds one count of this clone. The chain employs TRBV13 and TRBJ2-1; 9 bases agree with TRBD2. The CDR3 loop spans 18 amino acids. Germline-derived CDR1 and CDR2 are PRHDT and FYEKMQ (reference sequence). V gave up 7 bases and J gave up 1 base; unmatched junction bases: 14. The CDR3 nucleotides are TGTGCCAGCAATCGAGGGAATAGCGGGAGTCGGTCCTACAATGAGCAGTTCTTC. It translates to CASNRGNSGSRSYNEQFF.

V is TRBV5-1 and J is TRBJ2-1; 7 bases agree with TRBD2. CDR3 length equals 15 residues. In germline, CDR1 is SGHRS, CDR2 YFSETQ. Trimming took 5 bases from V and 3 from J; bases not matched to a gene: 8. CDR3 amino acids: CASRQTSADYNEQFF. For the CDR3, the DNA is TGCGCCAGCAGACAAACTAGCGCCGACTACAATGAGCAGTTCTTC.

The rearrangement joins TRBV28 to TRBJ2-7; possible D gene TRBD2, 6 bases. In germline, CDR1 is MDHEN, CDR2 SYDVKM. V was shortened by 10 bases and J by 6 bases, with 16 bases between the two germline ends. The CDR3 contains 12 residues. The CDR3 sequence is CATYYPGGEQYF. CDR3 DNA sequence: TGTGCCACGTATTATCCCGGGGGCGAGCAGTACTTC.

The rearrangement joins TRBV19 to TRBJ1-4; no clear D. The CDR3 totals 14 residues. V was shortened by 3 bases and J by 3 bases, with 8 bases between the two germline ends. Germline CDR1 is LNHDA and CDR2 is SQIVND (reference sequence). CDR3 DNA: TGTGCCAGTAGTATTCTGGCAGCTAATGAAAAACTGTTTTTT. Encoded protein: CASSILAANEKLFF. Filled out from reference TRBV19 and TRBJ1-4, the complete variable domain reads DGGITQSPKYLFRKEGQNVTLSCEQNLNHDAMYWYRQDPGQGLRLIYYSQIVNDFQKGDIAEGYSVSREKKESFPLTVTSAQKNPTAFYLCASSILAANEKLFFGSGTQLSVL.

This rearrangement joins TRBV29-1 to TRBJ2-1, with 7 bases lining up with TRBD2. The germline gives CDR1 SQVTM, CDR2 ANQGSEA. The V gene end was trimmed by 2 bases and the J gene end by 6 bases; junction bases not matched to a gene: 7. This CDR3 is 14 amino acids long. For the CDR3, the DNA is TGCAGCGTTGAACGAGGACTAGTCGGCAATGAGCAGTTCTTC. It translates to CSVERGLVGNEQFF.

The chain employs TRBV27 and TRBJ2-7; 8 nucleotides match TRBD2. Germline V lookup: CDR1 MNHEY, CDR2 SMNVEV (reference sequence). The CDR3 is 16 amino acids. The V and J ends lost 6 bases and 3 bases, in that order; junction bases with no gene match: 13. In DNA, the CDR3 is TGTGCCAGCAGGGGTCGCGGGGCGGGAGGCATCTACGAGCAGTACTTC. Translating gives CASRGRGAGGIYEQYF.

This clone was recorded only once. The chain recombines TRBV7-2 with TRBJ2-4, with a tentative D call TRBD1 (7 bases). The ends were cut back, 10 bases at V and 6 bases at J, with 34 bases in the middle. Germline loops: CDR1 SGHTA, CDR2 FQGNSA. This CDR3 has 19 amino acids. The CDR3: CATERWDREPSVAGNIQYF. For the CDR3, the DNA is TGTGCCACCGAACGGTGGGACAGAGAGCCTAGCGTGGCCGGAAACATTCAGTACTTC.

This clone was seen a few times. This chain uses TRBV4-2 with TRBJ1-5; D may be TRBD1 (5 bases). This CDR3 is 16 amino acids long. Trimming removed 4 bases from V and 0 bases from J, with 13 bases in between. Germline lookup yields CDR1 LGHNA and CDR2 YNFKEQ. For the CDR3, the DNA is TGTGCCAGCAGCCCAGGGACGGCTGATAGCAATCAGCCCCAGCATTTT. As protein: CASSPGTADSNQPQHF.

The V call is TRBV5-1, the J call TRBJ2-7; D not certain. The V and J ends lost 4 bases and 0 bases respectively, with 8 bases between them. Germline loops: CDR1 SGHRS, CDR2 YFSETQ. The CDR3 loop spans 13 amino acids. DNA for the CDR3: TGCGCCAGCAGCCCCTTAAGCTCCTACGAGCAGTACTTC. Its translation: CASSPLSSYEQYF.